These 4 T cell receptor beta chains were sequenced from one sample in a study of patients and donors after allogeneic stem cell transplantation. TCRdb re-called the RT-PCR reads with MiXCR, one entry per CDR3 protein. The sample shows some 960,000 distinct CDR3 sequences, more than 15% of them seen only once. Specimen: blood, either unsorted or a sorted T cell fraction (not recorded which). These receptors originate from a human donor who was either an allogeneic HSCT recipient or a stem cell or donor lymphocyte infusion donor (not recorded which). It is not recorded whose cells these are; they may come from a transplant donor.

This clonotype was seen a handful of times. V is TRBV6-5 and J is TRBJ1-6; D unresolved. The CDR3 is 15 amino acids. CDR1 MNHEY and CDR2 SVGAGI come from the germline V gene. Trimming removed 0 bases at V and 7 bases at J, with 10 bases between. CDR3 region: CASSYSPDTNSPLHF. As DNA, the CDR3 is TGTGCCAGCAGTTACTCCCCGGATACCAATTCACCCCTCCACTTT.

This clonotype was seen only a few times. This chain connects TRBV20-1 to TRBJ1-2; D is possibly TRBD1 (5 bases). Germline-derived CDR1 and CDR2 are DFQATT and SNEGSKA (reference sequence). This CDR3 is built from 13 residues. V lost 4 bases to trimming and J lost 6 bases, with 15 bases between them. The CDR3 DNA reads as TGCAGTGCTAAGGGGCCTTCCGTACATGGCTACACCTTC. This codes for CSAKGPSVHGYTF.

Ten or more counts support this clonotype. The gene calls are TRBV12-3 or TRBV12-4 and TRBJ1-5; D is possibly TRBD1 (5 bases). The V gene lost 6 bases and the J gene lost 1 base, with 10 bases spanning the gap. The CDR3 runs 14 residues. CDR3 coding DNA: TGTGCCAGCAGGTCGGGACGCAGCAATCAGCCCCAGCATTTT. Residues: CASRSGRSNQPQHF.

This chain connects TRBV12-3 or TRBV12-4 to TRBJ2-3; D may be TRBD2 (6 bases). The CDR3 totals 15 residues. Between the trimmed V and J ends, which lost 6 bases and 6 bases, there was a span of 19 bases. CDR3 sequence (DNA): TGTGCCAGCAGCTTCCGGGACTCTTTACCCGATACGCAGTATTTT. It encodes CASSFRDSLPDTQYF.